The 5 T cell receptor beta chains given below trace back to one sample, sequenced in a study of beta chain features in type 1 diabetes. Reverse transcription of all isolated RNA meant that expressed TCRB transcripts were sequenced. Some clones are missing from TCRdb's copy, which holds only in-frame ones; the method was immunoSEQ multiplex PCR. The sample has almost 350,000 clones; less than 10% are singletons. The material sequenced was central memory CD4+ T cells from blood. The source is a woman younger than 30 in good health.

The rearrangement uses TRBV5-1 and TRBJ1-4, with no clear D. This CDR3 spans 14 amino acids. Germline-derived CDR1 and CDR2 are SGHRS and YFSETQ. Trimming shortened V by 2 bases and J by 0 bases, and 5 bases separated the two germline ends. The DNA of the CDR3 is TGCGCCAGCAGCTTCACTGCAACTAATGAAAAACTGTTTTTT. Translated, it gives CASSFTATNEKLFF.

V and J are TRBV28 and TRBJ1-2, with TRBD1 matching 8 bases. The CDR3 length is 16 residues. Germline loops: CDR1 MDHEN, CDR2 SYDVKM. V trimming: 3 bases; J trimming: 4 bases; junction bases outside the gene matches: 10. In DNA form, the CDR3 reads TGTGCCAGCAGTTTGGGGACCTACAGGGGGGGCTATGGCTACACCTTC. Amino acid sequence: CASSLGTYRGGYGYTF.

In this sample, this clone turned up a few times. The V call is TRBV6-5, the J call TRBJ1-2; no clear D gene. Germline V CDR1 and CDR2: MNHEY, SVGAGI. CDR3 length: 15 amino acids. V shed 7 bases and J shed 2 bases, with 17 bases lying between them. Here the CDR3 reads CASNGRADANYGYTF. Here the CDR3 DNA reads TGTGCCAGCAATGGAAGGGCCGACGCAAACTATGGCTACACCTTC.

This clone showed up just a few times. The chain has TRBV6-5 and TRBJ2-7; weak D call: TRBD2 (6 bases). The CDR3 contains 14 residues. Deletions cut 6 bases from V and 1 base from J, with 13 bases between. Germline CDR1 is MNHEY and CDR2 is SVGAGI. In DNA form, the CDR3 reads TGTGCCAGCAGGGCGACTAGGCCATCCTACGAGCAGTACTTC. Its protein is CASRATRPSYEQYF.

This CDR3 reads CASSPQDYTDTQYF. In DNA form, the CDR3 reads TGTGCCAGCAGTCCGCAGGACTACACAGATACGCAGTATTTT. The J gene is TRBJ2-3, the V gene TRBV28, with D perhaps TRBD2 (6 bases). Germline CDR1 and CDR2: MDHEN and SYDVKM. Trimming cost V 5 bases and J 2 bases, with 11 bases left between them. The CDR3 loop spans 14 amino acids. The full variable domain, rest sourced from reference TRBV28 and TRBJ2-3, is DVKVTQSSRYLVKRTGEKVFLECVQDMDHENMFWYRQDPGLGLRLIYFSYDVKMKEKGDIPEGYSVSREKKERFSLILESASTNQTSMYLCASSPQDYTDTQYFGPGTRLTVL.